These 20 T cell receptor beta chains share one sample of origin, sequenced in a study of response to subunit inactivated influenza vaccine. TCRdb re-called the RT-PCR reads with MiXCR, one entry per CDR3 protein. The sample shows 500,000 to 600,000 distinct CDR3 sequences, around 15% of them seen only once. Here the sequenced sample was PBMCs from blood, taken 11 to 12 days after vaccination. These receptors were collected from a man aged 45 to 65 who received an inactivated influenza vaccine.

This chain uses TRBV7-9 with TRBJ2-1, with TRBD2 matching 7 bases. The V segment lost 6 bases and the J segment 10 bases; nucleotides outside the gene matches: 6. Germline V CDR1 and CDR2: SEHNR, FQNEAQ (reference sequence). The CDR3 length is 12 residues. DNA for the CDR3: TGTGCCAGCAGTTCAAGCGGGACCGAGCAGTTCTTC. Translated: CASSSSGTEQFF.

This clonotype was found a few times. The rearrangement links TRBV4-3 to TRBJ1-1; D is possibly TRBD1 (6 bases). Trimming shortened V by 0 bases and J by 3 bases, and 11 bases separated the two germline ends. The CDR3 has 15 amino acids. CDR1 and CDR2 from the germline V gene are LGHNA and YSLEER. The DNA of the CDR3 is TGCGCCAGCAGCCAAGACGGCAGGGGATACACTGAAGCTTTCTTT. Translation: CASSQDGRGYTEAFF.

V usage is TRBV6-1 and J usage is TRBJ2-7, with TRBD1 matching 8 bases. In germline, CDR1 is MNHNS, CDR2 SASEGT. CDR3 length: 16 residues. With 4 bases clipped from V and 0 bases from J, the junction kept 8 bases outside the gene matches. CDR3 sequence reads: CASSGRRTGPSYEQYF. For the CDR3, the DNA is TGTGCCAGCAGTGGGCGACGGACAGGGCCCTCCTACGAGCAGTACTTC.

A few counts support this clonotype. The gene calls are TRBV5-1 and TRBJ2-2, with 8 bases fitting TRBD2. The CDR3 extends over 16 amino acids. CDR1 SGHRS and CDR2 YFSETQ come from the germline V gene. After removal of 4 bases from V and 2 bases from J, the junction contained 7 bases not matched to a gene. The DNA of the CDR3 is TGCGCCAGCAGCCCAGACCTAGCGGGTAACACCGGGGAGCTGTTTTTT. It codes for CASSPDLAGNTGELFF.

The genes are TRBV10-3 and TRBJ1-1; possibly TRBD1 for D (6 bases). The V end was cut by 7 bases, the J end by 4 bases, with 13 bases between. The CDR3 is 13 residues long. The germline gives CDR1 ENHRY, CDR2 SYGVKD. CDR3 amino acids: CAIKQGVGTEAFF. Written as DNA, the CDR3 is TGTGCCATCAAACAGGGTGTAGGCACTGAAGCTTTCTTT.

This clonotype has a handful of counts. The chain joins TRBV20-1 to TRBJ1-1; D remains unclear. V dropped 7 bases and J dropped 3 bases, with 9 bases sitting between them. Germline CDR1 reads DFQATT; CDR2 reads SNEGSKA (reference sequence). This CDR3 has 11 amino acids. The CDR3 is CSVLADTEAFF. In nucleotides, the CDR3 is TGCAGTGTATTGGCGGACACTGAAGCTTTCTTT.

This clonotype was seen only a few times. The J gene is TRBJ1-4, the V gene TRBV5-1; possibly TRBD1 for D (5 bases). Germline V gives CDR1 SGHRS, CDR2 YFSETQ. The CDR3 extends over 14 amino acids. The germline V and J ends were trimmed by 0 bases and 7 bases, with 10 bases remaining between them. The chain's CDR3 is CASSLGDRAEKLFF. Here the CDR3 DNA reads TGCGCCAGCAGCTTGGGTGACAGAGCTGAAAAACTGTTTTTT.

This clonotype came up a few times. The rearrangement joins TRBV5-1 to TRBJ2-7; the D gene is possibly TRBD1 (6 bases). CDR1 SGHRS and CDR2 YFSETQ come from the germline V gene. Trimming removed 0 bases from V and 0 bases from J, with 7 bases in between. The CDR3 is 14 amino acids. The CDR3 sequence is CASSLGDNSYEQYF. CDR3 DNA sequence: TGCGCCAGCAGCTTGGGGGACAACTCCTACGAGCAGTACTTC.

This chain links TRBV29-1 with TRBJ1-2; D is unresolved. CDR3 length: 12 residues. Trimming cost V 7 bases and J 4 bases, with 13 bases left between them. Germline V gene sequence: CDR1 SQVTM, CDR2 ANQGSEA. The CDR3 sequence is CSAEGAGYGYTF. The CDR3 nucleotides read TGCAGCGCGGAGGGAGCGGGCTATGGCTACACCTTC. Complete variable domain (other parts from reference TRBV29-1 and TRBJ1-2): SAVISQKPSRDICQRGTSLTIQCQVDSQVTMMFWYRQQPGQSLTLIATANQGSEATYESGFVIDKFPISRPNLTFSTLTVSNMSPEDSSIYLCSAEGAGYGYTFGSGTRLTVV.

This clonotype was picked up a small number of times. The chain joins TRBV5-6 to TRBJ2-1; D might be TRBD1 (5 bases). Trimming shortened V by 1 base and J by 7 bases, and 15 bases separated the two germline ends. Germline values: CDR1 SGHDT, CDR2 YYEEEE. The CDR3 length is 15 residues. The CDR3 is CASSLMFQGRNEQFF. The CDR3 nucleotides read TGTGCCAGCAGCTTGATGTTCCAGGGAAGGAATGAGCAGTTCTTC. Full variable domain (missing parts from reference TRBV5-6 and TRBJ2-1): DAGVTQSPTHLIKTRGQQVTLRCSPKSGHDTVSWYQQALGQGPQFIFQYYEEEERQRGNFPDRFSGHQFPNYSSELNVNALLLGDSALYLCASSLMFQGRNEQFFGPGTRLTVL.

This clonotype has a handful of counts. V is TRBV7-2 and J is TRBJ1-1; D gene uncertain. Germline V gene lookup returns CDR1 SGHTA and CDR2 FQGNSA. The CDR3 has 15 residues. The V gene lost 2 bases and the J gene lost 0 bases, with 10 bases spanning the gap. The CDR3 DNA sequence: TGTGCCAGCAGCTTAAACCAGCAGATGAACACTGAAGCTTTCTTT. It is translated as CASSLNQQMNTEAFF.

This clonotype was detected a few times. The rearrangement joins TRBV5-6 to TRBJ1-1; perhaps TRBD1 as D (5 bases). Germline values: CDR1 SGHDT, CDR2 YYEEEE. The CDR3 consists of 15 residues. V shed 4 bases and J shed 6 bases, with 19 bases lying between them. As DNA, the CDR3 is TGTGCCAGCAGCCGGGGAGGGGCGACCGGCGCTGAAGCTTTCTTT. The encoded protein is CASSRGGATGAEAFF.

The table lists this clonotype with a few counts. The V call is TRBV5-1, the J call TRBJ1-1; 7 bases match TRBD1. J lost 5 bases, V lost 4 bases, and 11 bases had no gene match. This CDR3 region has 15 residues. Germline V gene data show CDR1 as SGHRS and CDR2 as YFSETQ. CDR3 sequence reads: CASSLMTGRETEAFF. The CDR3, as DNA: TGCGCCAGCAGCCTTATGACAGGGAGGGAAACTGAAGCTTTCTTT.

This clonotype was counted at least ten times. CDR3 DNA: TGTGCCAGCAGTTACTCCCGCTTGACAGGCCACTACGAGCAGTACTTC. Translated: CASSYSRLTGHYEQYF. The chain employs TRBV6-2 or TRBV6-3 and TRBJ2-7; perhaps TRBD1 as D (6 bases). Between the trimmed V and J ends, which lost 0 bases and 3 bases, there was a span of 15 bases. The CDR3 has 16 amino acids. Per the germline V gene, CDR1 is MNHEY and CDR2 is SVGEGT.

The chain is built from TRBV29-1 and TRBJ2-1, with D uncertain. Trimming left V 6 bases short and J 5 bases short, with 8 bases between. The length of the CDR3 is 11 residues. Germline V lookup: CDR1 SQVTM, CDR2 ANQGSEA. The chain's CDR3 is CSVVPDNEQFF. CDR3 bases: TGCAGCGTCGTCCCCGACAATGAGCAGTTCTTC.

This clonotype was counted between two and nine times. The CDR3 nucleotides are TGCAGTGCGCGGACAGGGACTGGGTCACCCCTCCACTTT. This codes for CSARTGTGSPLHF. This rearrangement joins TRBV20-1 to TRBJ1-6, with 8 bases aligning to TRBD1. Germline V gene lookup returns CDR1 DFQATT and CDR2 SNEGSKA (reference sequence). CDR3 size: 13 residues. The V segment lost 6 bases and the J segment 10 bases; nucleotides outside the gene matches: 8.

This CDR3 reads CSAPRLADTQYF. As DNA, the CDR3 is TGCAGTGCCCCTCGGTTGGCAGATACGCAGTATTTT. V is TRBV20-1 and J is TRBJ2-3; D is unclear. CDR1 and CDR2 (germline): DFQATT, SNEGSKA (reference sequence). This CDR3 comprises 12 residues. With 6 bases removed from V and 4 bases from J, the gap between germline ends came to 11 bases.

The rearrangement joins TRBV18 to TRBJ2-1; 14 bases map to TRBD2. With 3 bases clipped from V and 0 bases from J, the junction kept 7 bases outside the gene matches. CDR3 size: 19 residues. The germline V gene has CDR1 KGHSH and CDR2 LQKENI. The CDR3 protein is CASSPLGLAGVLSYNEQFF. The CDR3 DNA follows: TGTGCCAGCTCACCCTTGGGACTAGCGGGGGTCCTCTCCTACAATGAGCAGTTCTTC.

CDR3 DNA: TGTGCCAGCTCACCACCGAACAGGGCCCTTGGGACGCAGTATTTT. Protein product: CASSPPNRALGTQYF. The V gene is TRBV18, the J gene TRBJ2-3, with D tentatively TRBD1 (6 bases). The CDR3 totals 15 residues. V was pared by 0 bases and J by 9 bases, with 16 bases between. The germline V gene has CDR1 KGHSH and CDR2 LQKENI.

The table lists this clonotype with a few counts. The rearrangement uses TRBV5-1 and TRBJ2-1; no clear D gene. CDR3 size: 14 residues. CDR1 SGHRS and CDR2 YFSETQ come from the germline V gene. Deletions cut 6 bases from V and 3 bases from J, with 13 bases between. This chain's CDR3 is CASTYAYLYNEQFF. CDR3 sequence (DNA): TGCGCCAGCACCTACGCCTACCTCTACAATGAGCAGTTCTTC.